Following are 26 T cell receptor beta chains from one sample sequenced in a study of identical twins. TCRdb re-derived calls from the 5' RACE reads in MiXCR, one entry per CDR3 protein. The sample carries roughly 720,000 distinct CDR3 sequences, around a sixth recorded once. This sample also appeared in a second study, on T cells expressing NK-cell markers.

The material sequenced was PBMCs. Source of these receptors: a woman between 18 and 29 years old in good health.

This clonotype turned up a few times. The CDR3 sequence: CVSPRGHGYTF. Written as DNA, the CDR3 is TGTGTTTCCCCTAGGGGGCATGGCTACACCTTC. The rearrangement uses TRBV27 and TRBJ1-2, with 7 bases aligning to TRBD1. This CDR3 region has 11 residues. In germline, CDR1 is MNHEY, CDR2 SMNVEV (reference sequence).

Note on this clonotype: The junction does not match germline at one end; this may be a read error. This rearrangement joins TRBV2 to TRBJ2-1; tentatively, D is TRBD2 (5 bases). The CDR3 length is 19 residues. Germline assignment: CDR1 SNHLY and CDR2 FYNNEI. In DNA form, the CDR3 reads TGTACCAGCAGTCCCACCGCCGACCTACTAGTGGTGGCAAACAATGAGCAGTTCTTC. The encoded protein is CTSSPTADLLVVANNEQFF.

This chain joins TRBV11-2 and TRBJ2-1; D gene uncertain. Trimming cost V 1 base and J 13 bases, with 8 bases left between them. CDR1 is SGHAT and CDR2 is FQNNGV in the germline V gene. The CDR3 is 11 amino acids. This CDR3 is CASSLGFRQFF. The CDR3, as DNA: TGTGCCAGCAGCTTAGGCTTCCGTCAGTTCTTC.

This clonotype was observed a handful of times. The chain employs TRBV7-6 and TRBJ2-1; D might be TRBD1 or TRBD2, each matching 7 bases. CDR1 SGHVS and CDR2 FNYEAQ come from the germline V gene. This CDR3 spans 16 amino acids. V gave up 2 bases and J gave up 6 bases, with 17 bases separating them. The CDR3 region has the DNA TGTGCCAGCAGCTTAATGGGGGGGACAGTGCGCAATGAGCAGTTCTTC. Residues: CASSLMGGTVRNEQFF.

As regards this clonotype: One end of the junction is discordant with germline, which a read error may explain. V gene TRBV7-7 combines with J gene TRBJ2-7; no definite D call. This CDR3 spans 16 amino acids. From germline, CDR1 is SSHAT and CDR2 FNYEAQ (reference sequence). CDR3 sequence (DNA): TGTGCTAGCAGCTCAACCAAAGGGATTTCTCCCAACGAGCAGTACTTC. Residues: CASSSTKGISPNEQYF.

There are a few counts of this clonotype. The chain employs TRBV5-1 and TRBJ2-1, with 8 bases matching TRBD2. Germline-derived CDR1 and CDR2 are SGHRS and YFSETQ. This CDR3 comprises 16 residues. Unmatched junction bases numbered 13, after V lost 4 bases and J lost 7 bases. The CDR3 protein is CASSPLFSGGPNEQFF. CDR3 nucleotides: TGCGCCAGCAGCCCTCTGTTCTCGGGGGGGCCTAATGAGCAGTTCTTC.

The rearrangement uses TRBV4-3 and TRBJ2-3, with TRBD2 identical over 8 bases. The trim removed 3 bases at V and 1 base at J, leaving 9 bases unmatched. Germline CDR1 LGHNA, CDR2 YSLEER. CDR3 length equals 17 residues. CDR3 amino acids: CASSHEVGAGGTDTQYF. In nucleotides, the CDR3 is TGCGCCAGCAGCCATGAGGTGGGAGCGGGGGGCACAGATACGCAGTATTTT.

The chain uses TRBV5-6 and TRBJ1-5; D not resolved. In germline, CDR1 is SGHDT, CDR2 YYEEEE. The CDR3 has 14 amino acids. With 2 bases removed from V and 0 bases from J, the gap between germline ends came to 6 bases. CDR3: CASSLKNSNQPQHF. CDR3 nucleotides: TGTGCCAGCAGCTTAAAGAATAGCAATCAGCCCCAGCATTTT.

This clonotype showed up many times. The gene calls are TRBV14 and TRBJ2-3; TRBD2 is a possible D gene (6 bases). The V and J ends lost 4 bases and 5 bases respectively, with 13 bases between them. Germline CDR1 and CDR2: SGHDN and FVKESK. There are 14 residues in the CDR3. CDR3 sequence: CASSPGGAGDTQYF. CDR3 bases: TGTGCCAGCAGCCCGGGCGGGGCCGGAGATACGCAGTATTTT.

The rearrangement uses TRBV5-1 and TRBJ2-2, with TRBD1 as a possible D gene (5 bases). The V gene lost 2 bases and the J gene lost 7 bases, with 9 bases spanning the gap. The CDR3 has 13 residues. Germline V gene lookup returns CDR1 SGHRS and CDR2 YFSETQ. The CDR3 DNA is TGCGCCAGCAGCTTTTCAGGGAACGGGGAGCTGTTTTTT. It encodes CASSFSGNGELFF. Full variable domain (rest looked up from reference TRBV5-1 and TRBJ2-2): KAGVTQTPRYLIKTRGQQVTLSCSPISGHRSVSWYQQTPGQGLQFLFEYFSETQRNKGNFPGRFSGRQFSNSRSEMNVSTLELGDSALYLCASSFSGNGELFFGEGSRLTVL.

The J gene is TRBJ2-7, the V gene TRBV7-8; perhaps D is TRBD1 or TRBD2 (5 bases each). The CDR3 has 14 amino acids. Looked up from germline, CDR1 is SGHVS and CDR2 is FQNEAQ. The V and J ends lost 2 bases and 2 bases respectively, with 10 bases between them. The CDR3 here is CASSLSGAAYEQYF. CDR3 DNA sequence: TGTGCCAGCAGCTTATCCGGGGCCGCCTACGAGCAGTACTTC.

This clonotype was counted at least ten times. The chain joins TRBV5-1 to TRBJ2-5; D gene uncertain. The CDR3 has 14 amino acids. V was cut by 0 bases and J by 1 base, with 7 bases left in between. Per the germline V gene, CDR1 is SGHRS and CDR2 is YFSETQ. CDR3 residues: CASSLVATQETQYF. CDR3 nucleotides: TGCGCCAGCAGCTTGGTCGCCACCCAAGAGACCCAGTACTTC. Combining the CDR3 with reference TRBV5-1 and TRBJ2-5 gives the whole variable domain KAGVTQTPRYLIKTRGQQVTLSCSPISGHRSVSWYQQTPGQGLQFLFEYFSETQRNKGNFPGRFSGRQFSNSRSEMNVSTLELGDSALYLCASSLVATQETQYFGPGTRLLVL.

The J gene is TRBJ2-6, the V gene TRBV6-1, with 9 positions matching TRBD1. Losses at the gene ends were 6 bases for V and 0 bases for J; bases not matched to a gene: 6. This CDR3 has 17 residues. Germline-derived CDR1 and CDR2 are MNHNS and SASEGT. The CDR3 nucleotides read TGTGCCAGCAGCCGAGACAGGGGGGTCTCTGGGGCCAACGTCCTGACTTTC. This gives the protein CASSRDRGVSGANVLTF.

This rearrangement joins TRBV5-1 to TRBJ2-3, with 10 positions matching TRBD2. With V trimmed by 6 bases and J by 1 base, 8 bases remained unmatched. This CDR3 is 16 amino acids long. Germline CDR1 is SGHRS and CDR2 is YFSETQ. CDR3 loop: CASKALAGVGTDTQYF. CDR3 nucleotide sequence: TGCGCCAGCAAGGCTCTAGCGGGAGTGGGCACAGATACGCAGTATTTT.

V is TRBV11-2 and J is TRBJ2-5, with a possible D match to TRBD1 (6 bases). This CDR3 region has 13 residues. Deletions cut 5 bases from V and 6 bases from J, with 13 bases between. The germline V gene has CDR1 SGHAT and CDR2 FQNNGV. CDR3 in DNA: TGTGCCAGCAGCGCATCAGGGGAACAGACCCAGTACTTC. It yields the protein CASSASGEQTQYF.

In nucleotides, the CDR3 is TGTGCCAGCAGCTTAGATTGGGGGGGGCTAGCGGGAGTCGGTGAGCAGTTCTTC. Translating gives CASSLDWGGLAGVGEQFF. The chain couples TRBV7-6 to TRBJ2-1; TRBD2 matches at 10 bases. With 1 base clipped from V and 9 bases from J, the junction kept 15 bases outside the gene matches. The CDR3 consists of 18 residues. Germline V gives CDR1 SGHVS, CDR2 FNYEAQ. Full variable domain (rest looked up from reference TRBV7-6 and TRBJ2-1): GAGVSQSPRYKVTKRGQDVALRCDPISGHVSLYWYRQALGQGPEFLTYFNYEAQQDKSGLPNDRFSAERPEGSISTLTIQRTEQRDSAMYRCASSLDWGGLAGVGEQFFGPGTRLTVL.

CDR3 loop: CAITGDTGTSYEQYF. The CDR3 DNA is TGTGCCATCACTGGCGACACAGGGACCTCCTACGAGCAGTACTTC. The V gene is TRBV10-3, the J gene TRBJ2-7, with D perhaps TRBD1 (6 bases). The V end was cut by 7 bases, the J end by 0 bases, with 16 bases between. The CDR3 has 15 amino acids. Germline loops: CDR1 ENHRY, CDR2 SYGVKD.

This clonotype was seen a handful of times. V usage is TRBV27 and J usage is TRBJ2-2; 7 bases fit TRBD2. Germline lookup yields CDR1 MNHEY and CDR2 SMNVEV (reference sequence). The CDR3 covers 15 residues. Trimming took 4 bases from V and 0 from J; bases not matched to a gene: 2. CDR3 sequence reads: CASSYAGANTGELFF. CDR3 coding DNA: TGTGCCAGCAGTTACGCGGGAGCGAACACCGGGGAGCTGTTTTTT.

This clonotype occurred a few times. The V and J genes are TRBV6-5 and TRBJ1-5; tentative D call: TRBD1 (6 bases). The V end lost 4 bases, the J end lost 5 bases, and 12 bases lay between the germline ends. Germline CDR1 MNHEY, CDR2 SVGAGI. The CDR3 contains 14 residues. CDR3 protein: CASSSPGEDQPQHF. The CDR3 DNA reads TGTGCCAGCAGTTCCCCAGGGGAGGATCAGCCCCAGCATTTT.

This clonotype occurred many times. The V gene is TRBV12-5, the J gene TRBJ1-2; 7 positions match TRBD1. V was pared by 6 bases and J by 4 bases, with 11 bases of the junction left unmatched. The CDR3 is 15 residues long. Germline CDR1 LGHNT, CDR2 FRNRAP. Here the CDR3 reads CASGPQTGTLYGYTF. CDR3 DNA sequence: TGTGCTAGTGGCCCCCAGACAGGGACCCTCTATGGCTACACCTTC.

This clonotype was seen repeatedly, ten times or more. The rearrangement links TRBV5-1 to TRBJ2-2, with D possibly matching TRBD2 (6 bases). This CDR3 has 16 amino acids. In germline, CDR1 is SGHRS, CDR2 YFSETQ. Trimming removed 4 bases at V and 2 bases at J, with 15 bases between. CDR3 region: CASSHVTSLNTGELFF. In DNA form, the CDR3 reads TGCGCCAGCAGCCACGTTACTAGCTTAAACACCGGGGAGCTGTTTTTT. The whole variable domain, remainder taken from reference TRBV5-1 and TRBJ2-2, is KAGVTQTPRYLIKTRGQQVTLSCSPISGHRSVSWYQQTPGQGLQFLFEYFSETQRNKGNFPGRFSGRQFSNSRSEMNVSTLELGDSALYLCASSHVTSLNTGELFFGEGSRLTVL.

The chain joins TRBV5-4 to TRBJ2-6; D remains unclear. With 5 bases removed from V and 0 bases from J, the gap between germline ends came to 9 bases. This CDR3 region has 15 residues. Germline CDR1 and CDR2: SGHNT and YYREEE (reference sequence). CDR3 in DNA: TGTGCCAGCAGACCGGCCGTCTCTGGGGCCAACGTCCTGACTTTC. It is translated as CASRPAVSGANVLTF.

The chain carries TRBV27 and TRBJ1-1; D is uncertain. The V end lost 9 bases, the J end lost 4 bases, and 9 bases lay between the germline ends. This CDR3 has 11 residues. The V gene's germline CDR1 is MNHEY and CDR2 SMNVEV (reference sequence). CDR3 sequence (DNA): TGTGCCAGTACTTCGCGCACTGAAGCTTTCTTT. Translating gives CASTSRTEAFF.

The chain joins TRBV5-1 to TRBJ2-5; 9 bases are a match to TRBD2. Germline CDR1 reads SGHRS; CDR2 reads YFSETQ. Trimming removed 4 bases from V and 3 bases from J; junction bases left unmatched: 4. The CDR3 has 14 residues. CDR3 nucleotides: TGCGCCAGCAGCGGACGACTAGCGGAAGAGACCCAGTACTTC. Protein sequence: CASSGRLAEETQYF.

This clonotype has just a few counts. The chain joins TRBV9 to TRBJ1-3; a possible D gene is TRBD1 (5 bases). The CDR3 has 17 residues. Germline loops: CDR1 SGDLS, CDR2 YYNGEE. The V and J ends lost 0 bases and 0 bases respectively, with 13 bases between them. DNA of the CDR3: TGTGCCAGCAGCGTAGCATTTGAGGGGACCTCTGGAAACACCATATATTTT. It codes for CASSVAFEGTSGNTIYF.

This clonotype was seen ten or more times. V and J are TRBV12-3 or TRBV12-4 and TRBJ2-1, with D possibly being TRBD2 (6 bases). The CDR3 runs to 14 residues. Trimming cost V 6 bases and J 10 bases, with 19 bases left between them. The CDR3 bases are TGTGCCAGCAGAATCGGGACTCCTGTTGGGGAGCAGTTCTTC. It yields the protein CASRIGTPVGEQFF.